This T cell receptor (beta chain) was obtained from a study of blood T cell repertoires in COVID-19. Across the study: Donors in the United States, Italy and Spain gave samples during acute or convalescent COVID-19.

Germline values: CDR1 SGHNT, CDR2 YYREEE (reference sequence). Trimming pared 3 bases from V and 4 bases from J, leaving 19 bases between. The CDR3 runs to 16 residues. The age range of participants was 18 to 89 years, with residence in 20 to 25 US areas. Clinical histories supplied by participants themselves formed the basis of cohort assignment. In the original processing: By means of reference gene primer amplification, nucleated cell counts were estimated. Generated by immunoSEQ multiplex PCR, the TCRdb table keeps only in-frame clones and is missing some. V, J and clone size reflect that table, while D and trimming were determined from the DNA. The sample yields approximately 150,000 clones, roughly 80% seen once.

The chain uses TRBV5-4 and TRBJ1-2; D possibly corresponds to TRBD1 (5 bases). The receptor's source is a man aged 35-49 years with acute COVID-19. Sequencing was performed on PBMCs or T cells enriched from blood (not recorded which). CDR3: CASSSAMTDDIYGYTF. The DNA of the CDR3 is TGTGCCAGCAGCTCGGCCATGACAGACGATATCTATGGCTACACCTTC.